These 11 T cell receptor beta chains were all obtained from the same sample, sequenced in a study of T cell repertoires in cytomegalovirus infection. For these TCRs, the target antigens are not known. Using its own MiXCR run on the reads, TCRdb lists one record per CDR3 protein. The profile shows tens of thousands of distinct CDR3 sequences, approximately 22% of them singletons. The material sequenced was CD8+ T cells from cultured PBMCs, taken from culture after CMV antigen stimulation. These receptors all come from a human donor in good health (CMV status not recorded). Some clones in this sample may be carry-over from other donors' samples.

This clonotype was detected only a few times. The CDR3 region is CASLGRSSYEQYF. The CDR3 DNA sequence: TGTGCCAGCTTAGGGAGGAGCTCCTACGAGCAGTACTTC. The chain joins TRBV27 to TRBJ2-7, with D possibly matching TRBD2 (6 bases). Germline V gives CDR1 MNHEY, CDR2 SMNVEV (reference sequence). Trimming removed 8 bases at V and 0 bases at J, with 11 bases between. The CDR3 extends over 13 amino acids.

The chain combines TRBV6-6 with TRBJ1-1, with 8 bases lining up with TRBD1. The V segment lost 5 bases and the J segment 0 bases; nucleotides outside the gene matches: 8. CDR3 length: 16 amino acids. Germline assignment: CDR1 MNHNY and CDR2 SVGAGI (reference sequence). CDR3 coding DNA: TGTGCCAGCAGTCGGGACCCGGGACAGGTGAACACTGAAGCTTTCTTT. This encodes CASSRDPGQVNTEAFF.

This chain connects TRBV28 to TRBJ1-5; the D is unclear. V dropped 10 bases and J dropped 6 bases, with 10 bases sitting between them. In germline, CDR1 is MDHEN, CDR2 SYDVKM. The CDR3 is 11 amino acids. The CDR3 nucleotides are TGTGCCACCTCGGCGGTTCAGCCCCAGCATTTT. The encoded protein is CATSAVQPQHF.

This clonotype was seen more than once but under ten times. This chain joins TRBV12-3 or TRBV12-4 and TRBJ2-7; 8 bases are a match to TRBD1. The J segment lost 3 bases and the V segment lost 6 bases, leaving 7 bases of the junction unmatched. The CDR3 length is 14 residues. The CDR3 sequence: CASRLTGAGYEQYF. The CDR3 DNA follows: TGTGCCAGCAGACTGACAGGGGCAGGCTACGAGCAGTACTTC.

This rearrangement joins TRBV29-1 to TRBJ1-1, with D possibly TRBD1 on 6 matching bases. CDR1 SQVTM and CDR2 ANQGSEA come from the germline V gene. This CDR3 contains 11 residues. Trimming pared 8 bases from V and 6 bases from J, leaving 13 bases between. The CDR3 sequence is CSTGQLAEAFF. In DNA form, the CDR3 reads TGCAGCACCGGACAGTTAGCTGAAGCTTTCTTT.

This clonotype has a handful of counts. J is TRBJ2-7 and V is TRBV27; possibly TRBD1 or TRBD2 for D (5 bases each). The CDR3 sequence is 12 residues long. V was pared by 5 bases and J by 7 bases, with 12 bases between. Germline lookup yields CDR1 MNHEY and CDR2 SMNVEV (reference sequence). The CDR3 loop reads CASSGGTGEQYF. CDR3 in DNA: TGTGCCAGCAGTGGGGGAACGGGGGAGCAGTACTTC.

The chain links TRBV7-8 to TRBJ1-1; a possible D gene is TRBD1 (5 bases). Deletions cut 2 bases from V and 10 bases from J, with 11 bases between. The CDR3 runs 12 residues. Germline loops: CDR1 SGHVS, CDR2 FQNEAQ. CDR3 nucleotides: TGTGCCAGCAGCTTAAAAAGGGGAACAGCTTTCTTT. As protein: CASSLKRGTAFF.

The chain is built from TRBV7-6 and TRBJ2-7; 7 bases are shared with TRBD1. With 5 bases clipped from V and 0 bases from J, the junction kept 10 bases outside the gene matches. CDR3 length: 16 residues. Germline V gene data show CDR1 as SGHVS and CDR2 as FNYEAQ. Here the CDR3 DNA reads TGTGCCAGCAGCCCCTTTGGACAGGATAGCTCCTACGAGCAGTACTTC. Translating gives CASSPFGQDSSYEQYF.

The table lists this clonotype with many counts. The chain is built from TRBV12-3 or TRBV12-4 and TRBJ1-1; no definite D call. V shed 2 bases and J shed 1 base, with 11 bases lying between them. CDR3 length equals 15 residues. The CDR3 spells CASSLINRGNTEAFF. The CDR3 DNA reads TGTGCCAGCAGTTTAATAAACAGAGGGAACACTGAAGCTTTCTTT.

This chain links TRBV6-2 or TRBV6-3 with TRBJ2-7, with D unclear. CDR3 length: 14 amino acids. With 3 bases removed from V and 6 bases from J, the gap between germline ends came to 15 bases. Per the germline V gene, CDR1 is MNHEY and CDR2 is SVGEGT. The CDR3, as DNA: TGTGCCAGCAGTTATGGCGGCGCTACAAGCGAGCAGTACTTC. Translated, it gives CASSYGGATSEQYF.

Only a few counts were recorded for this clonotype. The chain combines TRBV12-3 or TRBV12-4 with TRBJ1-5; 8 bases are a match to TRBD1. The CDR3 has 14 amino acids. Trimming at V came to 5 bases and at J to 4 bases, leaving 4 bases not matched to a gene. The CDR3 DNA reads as TGTGCCAGCAGTCCGACAGGGGTTAATCAGCCCCAGCATTTT. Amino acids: CASSPTGVNQPQHF.